This T cell receptor (beta chain) came from a study of blood T cell repertoires in COVID-19 (dated by TCRdb to 2020 to 2022). About the investigation overall: Samples covering the acute and convalescent phases of COVID-19 were provided by collaborators in the United States, Italy and Spain. Samples came from the ongoing ImmuneRACE study (first 160 participants) plus 1,254 subjects from 6 global collaborators. The prospective study material was composed of cDNA or gDNA derived from T cells, B-cell-depleted T cells, or PBMCs. Nearly every sample came with metadata listing a de-identified subject ID, COVID-19 status, age in years and sex. Deeply sampled blood TCRbeta repertoires from subjects exposed to, actively infected with, or recovered from COVID-19 were included in the dataset. Where available, HLA class I and class II types were taken from metadata supplied by the sample provider and were not determined by assay-based typing. The repertoires were released in a freely available public database meant as a resource for research on the immune response to SARS-CoV-2. What the work shows at the level of the full study, not this receptor alone: The amount of clinical and demographic metadata varied by source and participant and was provided uncurated.

Concerning this clone itself: The clone's antigen remains unknown. One base away there is no much larger clone; base qualities are not given.

The germline V gene (reference sequence) provides CDR1 LNHDA and CDR2 SQIVND. Between the V and J ends, shortened by 5 bases and 4 bases respectively, the junction contains 14 bases. Including the terminal cysteine and phenylalanine, the CDR3 comprises 14 residues. Only CDR3 DNA is held: 42 bases, read in frame from base 1. Samples from volunteer blood donors who had recovered from COVID-19 were contributed by a second Seattle source. Each collaborating institution followed its own protocols to collect whole blood in K2EDTA tubes. For TCRbeta analysis, collaborators shipped samples in one of three forms: frozen whole blood, isolated PBMCs, or DNA extracted from either of those sample types. The immunoSEQ Assay, a bias-controlled multiplex PCR, was used to amplify TCRbeta CDR3 regions from genomic DNA. The authors' analysis ran thus. The number of nucleated cells in each sample was estimated from the amplification of reference gene primers within the assay. To quantify the absolute abundance of each unique TCRbeta CDR3 rearrangement, sequence reads were collapsed and filtered. For each sample, productive Simpson clonality was calculated by taking the square root of Simpson's diversity index across productive rearrangements. Sourced from immuneACCESS, this table was stored by TCRdb with only in-frame sequences that have V and J called. A share of the clones is absent; for the studies checked, an unresolved V gene accounts for under half, and the remainder has no known explanation. V, J and clone size reflect that table, while D and trimming were determined from the DNA. The sample yields more than 250,000 clones; 70% to 90% were counted once. The top ten hold around 6% of the sample.

Sequenced input: peripheral blood. This chain is built from TRBV19 and TRBJ1-2, and TRBD1 may be the D gene, going by 5 matching bases. The origin of this receptor is a man aged 18 to 29 who had recovered from COVID-19. The nucleotide sequence is TGTGCCAGTAGTCCCGTCCGGGGGATCTATGGCTACACCTTC. The translation is CASSPVRGIYGYTF.